This TCR beta chain was recovered during a study of early T cells in non-severe SARS-CoV-2 infection. A single record per CDR3 protein comes from TCRdb applying MiXCR to the 5' RACE reads. Of about 76,000 distinct CDR3 sequences in the sample, roughly 12% were seen once. In its sample, this clonotype was seen a few times. Trimming removed 4 bases from V and 5 bases from J; junction bases left unmatched: 8. Germline V gene sequence: CDR1 KGHSH, CDR2 LQKENI. The CDR3 covers 15 residues. The sequencing sample was made of whole blood. The genes are TRBV18 and TRBJ2-7; 10 bases agree with TRBD2. This TCR derives from an adult who was a healthcare worker with PCR-confirmed SARS-CoV-2 infection or an uninfected control (not recorded which). Here the CDR3 DNA reads TGTGCCAGCTCACGCGCTAGCGGGGGCCGTAACGAGCAGTACTTC. As protein: CASSRASGGRNEQYF.